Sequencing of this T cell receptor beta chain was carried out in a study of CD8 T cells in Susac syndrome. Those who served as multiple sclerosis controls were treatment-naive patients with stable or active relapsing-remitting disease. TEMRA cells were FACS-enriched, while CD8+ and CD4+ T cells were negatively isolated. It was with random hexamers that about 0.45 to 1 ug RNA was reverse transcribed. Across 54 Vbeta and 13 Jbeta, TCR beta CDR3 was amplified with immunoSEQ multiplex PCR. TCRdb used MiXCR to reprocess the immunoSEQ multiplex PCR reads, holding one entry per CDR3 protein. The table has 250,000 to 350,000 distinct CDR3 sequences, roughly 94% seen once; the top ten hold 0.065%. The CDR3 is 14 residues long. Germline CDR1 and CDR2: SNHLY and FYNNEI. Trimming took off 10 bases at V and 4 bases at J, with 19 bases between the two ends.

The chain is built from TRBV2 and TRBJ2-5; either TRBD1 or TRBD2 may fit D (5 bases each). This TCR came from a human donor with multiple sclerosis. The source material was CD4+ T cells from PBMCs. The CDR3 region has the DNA TGTGCCACCTCCCGACTCCTTGGGGGAGAGACCCAGTACTTC. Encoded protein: CATSRLLGGETQYF.